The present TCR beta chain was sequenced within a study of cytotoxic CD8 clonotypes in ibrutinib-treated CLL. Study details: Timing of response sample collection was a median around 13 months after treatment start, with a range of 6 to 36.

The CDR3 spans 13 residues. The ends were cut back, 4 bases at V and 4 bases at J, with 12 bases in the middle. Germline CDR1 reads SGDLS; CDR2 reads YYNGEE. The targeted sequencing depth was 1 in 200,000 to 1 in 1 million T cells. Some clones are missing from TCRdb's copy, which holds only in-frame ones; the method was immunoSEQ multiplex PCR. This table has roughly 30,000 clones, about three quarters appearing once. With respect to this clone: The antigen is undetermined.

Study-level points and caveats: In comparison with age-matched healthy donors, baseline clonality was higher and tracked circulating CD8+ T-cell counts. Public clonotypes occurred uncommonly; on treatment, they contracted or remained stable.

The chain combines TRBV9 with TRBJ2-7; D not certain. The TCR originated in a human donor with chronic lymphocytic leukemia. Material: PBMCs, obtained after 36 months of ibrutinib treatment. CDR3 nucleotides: TGTGCCAGCAGCCCTTCGCTCGTGTACGAGCAGTACTTC. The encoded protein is CASSPSLVYEQYF.